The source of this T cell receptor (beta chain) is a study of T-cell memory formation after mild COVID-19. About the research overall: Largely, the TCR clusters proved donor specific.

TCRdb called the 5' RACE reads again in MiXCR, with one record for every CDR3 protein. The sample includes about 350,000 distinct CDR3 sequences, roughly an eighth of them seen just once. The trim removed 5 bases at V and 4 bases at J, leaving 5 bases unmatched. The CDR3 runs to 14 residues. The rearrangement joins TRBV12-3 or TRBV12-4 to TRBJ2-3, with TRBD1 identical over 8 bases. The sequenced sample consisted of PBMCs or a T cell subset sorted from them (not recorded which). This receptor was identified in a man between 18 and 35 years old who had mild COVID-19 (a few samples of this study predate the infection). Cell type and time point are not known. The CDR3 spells CASSRGQGADTQYF. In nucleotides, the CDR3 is TGTGCCAGCAGTCGAGGACAGGGCGCAGATACGCAGTATTTT.